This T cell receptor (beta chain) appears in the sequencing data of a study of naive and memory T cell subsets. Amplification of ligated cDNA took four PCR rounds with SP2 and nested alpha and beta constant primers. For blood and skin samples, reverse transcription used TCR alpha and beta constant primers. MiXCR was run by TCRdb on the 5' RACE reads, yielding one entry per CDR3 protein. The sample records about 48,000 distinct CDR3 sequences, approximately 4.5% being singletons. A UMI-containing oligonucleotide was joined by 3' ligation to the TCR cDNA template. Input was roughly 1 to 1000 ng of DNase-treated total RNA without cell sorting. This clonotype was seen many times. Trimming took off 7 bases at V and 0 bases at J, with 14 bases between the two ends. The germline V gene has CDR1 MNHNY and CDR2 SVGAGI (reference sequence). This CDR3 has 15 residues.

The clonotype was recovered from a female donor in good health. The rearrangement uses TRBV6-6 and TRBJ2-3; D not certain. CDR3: CASKGWATSTDTQYF. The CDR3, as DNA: TGTGCCAGCAAGGGTTGGGCGACTAGCACAGATACGCAGTATTTT.